This entry describes one TCR beta chain. Generated by immunoSEQ multiplex PCR, the TCRdb table keeps only in-frame clones and is missing some. Of 13,000 or so clones listed, approximately 62% were seen once; the top ten hold 20% to 25%. The source of the sample is a study of sequential checkpoint blockade in melanoma. In the study overall: Patients were randomized 1:1 to nivolumab-then-ipilimumab or ipilimumab-then-nivolumab first-line. Each arm's sequence ended with maintenance nivolumab.

Treatment indicated: randomized to nivolumab then ipilimumab (arm A) or the reverse (arm B). Live CD3+CD8+ CD19− CD56− cells were sorted from PBMCs. The CDR3 has 15 amino acids. Germline lookup yields CDR1 LGHNA and CDR2 YNFKEQ. The V and J ends lost 1 base and 1 base respectively, with 9 bases between them. The rearrangement uses TRBV4-2 and TRBJ2-3; possible D gene TRBD1, 5 bases. This sample comprised CD8+ T cells sorted from blood (inferred from file names), obtained from a patient given nivolumab and ipilimumab in sequence. This TCR was sampled from a human donor with melanoma. The CDR3: CASSQAVGGTDTQYF. In DNA form, the CDR3 reads TGTGCCAGCAGCCAAGCCGTAGGGGGCACAGATACGCAGTATTTT.